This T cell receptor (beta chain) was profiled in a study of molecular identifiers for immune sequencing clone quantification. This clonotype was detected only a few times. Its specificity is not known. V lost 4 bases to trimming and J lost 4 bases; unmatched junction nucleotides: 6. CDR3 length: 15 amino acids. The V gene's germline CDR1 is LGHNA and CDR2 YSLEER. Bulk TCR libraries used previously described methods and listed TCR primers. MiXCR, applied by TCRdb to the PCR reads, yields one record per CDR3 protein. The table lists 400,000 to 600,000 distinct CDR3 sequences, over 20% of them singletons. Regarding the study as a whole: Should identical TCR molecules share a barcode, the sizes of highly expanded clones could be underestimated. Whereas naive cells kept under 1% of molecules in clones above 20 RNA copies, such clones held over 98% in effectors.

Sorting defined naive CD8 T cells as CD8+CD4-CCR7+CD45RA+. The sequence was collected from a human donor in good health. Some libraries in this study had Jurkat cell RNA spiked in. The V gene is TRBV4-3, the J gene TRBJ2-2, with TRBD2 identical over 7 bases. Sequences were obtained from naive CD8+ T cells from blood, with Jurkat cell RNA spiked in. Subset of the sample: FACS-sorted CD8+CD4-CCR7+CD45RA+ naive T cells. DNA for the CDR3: TGCGCCAGCAGCCTACGGGGGGACGGCACCGGGGAGCTGTTTTTT. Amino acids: CASSLRGDGTGELFF.